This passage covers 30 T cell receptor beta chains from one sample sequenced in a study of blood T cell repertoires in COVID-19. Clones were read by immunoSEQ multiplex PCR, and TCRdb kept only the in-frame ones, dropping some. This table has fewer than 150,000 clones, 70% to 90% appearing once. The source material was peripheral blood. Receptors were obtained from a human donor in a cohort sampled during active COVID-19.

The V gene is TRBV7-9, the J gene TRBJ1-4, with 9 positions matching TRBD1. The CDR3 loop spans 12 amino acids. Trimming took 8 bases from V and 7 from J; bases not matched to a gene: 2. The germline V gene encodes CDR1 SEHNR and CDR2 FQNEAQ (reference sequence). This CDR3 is CASGTGLEKLFF. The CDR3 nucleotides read TGTGCCAGCGGGACAGGGCTTGAAAAACTGTTTTTT.

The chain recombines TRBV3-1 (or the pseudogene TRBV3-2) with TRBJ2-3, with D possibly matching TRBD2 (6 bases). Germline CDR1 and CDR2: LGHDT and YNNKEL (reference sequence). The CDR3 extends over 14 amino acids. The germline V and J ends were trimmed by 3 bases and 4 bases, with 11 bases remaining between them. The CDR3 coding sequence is TGTGCCAGCAGCCACCGGGAGCGGTCAGATACGCAGTATTTT. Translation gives CASSHRERSDTQYF.

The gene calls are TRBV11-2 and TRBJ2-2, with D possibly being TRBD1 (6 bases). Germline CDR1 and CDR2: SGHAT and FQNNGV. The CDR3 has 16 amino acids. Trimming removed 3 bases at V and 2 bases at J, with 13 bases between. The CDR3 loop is CASSFRTALNTGELFF. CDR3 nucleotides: TGTGCCAGCAGCTTCCGGACAGCTTTAAACACCGGGGAGCTGTTTTTT. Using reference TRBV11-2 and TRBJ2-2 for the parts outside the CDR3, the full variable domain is EAGVAQSPRYKIIEKRQSVAFWCNPISGHATLYWYQQILGQGPKLLIQFQNNGVVDDSQLPKDRFSAERLKGVDSTLKIQPAKLEDSAVYLCASSFRTALNTGELFFGEGSRLTVL.

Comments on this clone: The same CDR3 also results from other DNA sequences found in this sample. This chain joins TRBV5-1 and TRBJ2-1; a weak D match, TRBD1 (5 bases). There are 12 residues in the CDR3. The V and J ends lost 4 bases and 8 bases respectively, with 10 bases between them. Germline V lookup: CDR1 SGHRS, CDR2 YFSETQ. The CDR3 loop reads CASSQGGDEQFF. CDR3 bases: TGCGCCAGCAGCCAGGGCGGTGATGAGCAGTTCTTC.

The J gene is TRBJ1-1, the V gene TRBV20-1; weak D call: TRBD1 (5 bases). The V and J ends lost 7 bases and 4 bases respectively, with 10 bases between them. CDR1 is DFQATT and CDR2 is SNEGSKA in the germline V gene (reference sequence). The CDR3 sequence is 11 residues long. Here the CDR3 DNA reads TGCAGTGGGGGGAGGGGCACTGAAGCTTTCTTT. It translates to CSGGRGTEAFF.

The chain's CDR3 is CASSGQGALMNTEAFF. The CDR3 DNA is TGTGCCAGCAGTGGACAGGGGGCTCTCATGAACACTGAAGCTTTCTTT. V is TRBV25-1 and J is TRBJ1-1, with TRBD1 matching 10 bases. Germline CDR1 and CDR2: MGHDK and SYGVNS. CDR3 length: 16 amino acids. J was trimmed by 0 bases and V by 4 bases; bases with no gene match: 5.

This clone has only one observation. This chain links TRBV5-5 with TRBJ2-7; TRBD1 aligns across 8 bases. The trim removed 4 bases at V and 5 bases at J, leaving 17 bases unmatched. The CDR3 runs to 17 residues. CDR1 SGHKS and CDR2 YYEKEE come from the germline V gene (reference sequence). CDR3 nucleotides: TGTGCCAGCAGCCAAACCCCCAAGACAGGGGCCGGGGACGAGCAGTACTTC. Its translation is CASSQTPKTGAGDEQYF.

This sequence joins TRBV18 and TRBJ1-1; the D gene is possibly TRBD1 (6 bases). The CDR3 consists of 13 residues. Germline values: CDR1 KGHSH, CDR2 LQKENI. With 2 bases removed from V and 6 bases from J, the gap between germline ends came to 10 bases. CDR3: CASSPFEGAEAFF. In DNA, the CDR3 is TGTGCCAGCTCACCATTCGAGGGGGCTGAAGCTTTCTTT.

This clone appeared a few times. The CDR3 here is CASSLAQITEAFF. CDR3 in DNA: TGTGCCAGCAGTTTGGCCCAGATCACTGAAGCTTTCTTT. The genes are TRBV27 and TRBJ1-1; D gene ambiguous. The CDR3 contains 13 residues. Germline values: CDR1 MNHEY, CDR2 SMNVEV (reference sequence). V was cut by 3 bases and J by 4 bases, with 9 bases left in between.

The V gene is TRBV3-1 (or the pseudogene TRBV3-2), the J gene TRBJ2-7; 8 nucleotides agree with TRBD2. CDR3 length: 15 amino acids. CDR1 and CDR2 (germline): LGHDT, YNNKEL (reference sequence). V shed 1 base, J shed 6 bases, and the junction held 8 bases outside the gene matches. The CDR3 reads CASSQVAGFASEQYF. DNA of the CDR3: TGTGCCAGCAGCCAAGTAGCGGGGTTTGCTAGCGAGCAGTACTTC.

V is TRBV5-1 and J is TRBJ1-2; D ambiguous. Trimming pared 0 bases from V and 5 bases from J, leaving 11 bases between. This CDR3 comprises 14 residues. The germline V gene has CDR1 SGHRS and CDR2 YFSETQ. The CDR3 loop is CASSLGGSNYGYTF. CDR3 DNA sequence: TGCGCCAGCAGCTTGGGAGGGTCGAATTATGGCTACACCTTC.

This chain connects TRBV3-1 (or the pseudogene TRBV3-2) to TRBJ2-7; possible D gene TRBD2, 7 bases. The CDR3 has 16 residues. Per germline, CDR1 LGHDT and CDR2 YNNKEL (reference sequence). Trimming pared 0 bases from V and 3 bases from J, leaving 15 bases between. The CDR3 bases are TGTGCCAGCAGCCAAGACCCGGGGCGGGGGCTCTACGAGCAGTACTTC. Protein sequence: CASSQDPGRGLYEQYF.

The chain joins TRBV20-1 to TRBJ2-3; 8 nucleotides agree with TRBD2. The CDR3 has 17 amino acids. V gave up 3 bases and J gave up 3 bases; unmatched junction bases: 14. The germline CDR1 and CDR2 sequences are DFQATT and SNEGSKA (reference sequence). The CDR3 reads CSASRRGTSGMTDTQYF. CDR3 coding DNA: TGCAGTGCTAGTCGCCGGGGGACTAGTGGTATGACAGATACGCAGTATTTT.

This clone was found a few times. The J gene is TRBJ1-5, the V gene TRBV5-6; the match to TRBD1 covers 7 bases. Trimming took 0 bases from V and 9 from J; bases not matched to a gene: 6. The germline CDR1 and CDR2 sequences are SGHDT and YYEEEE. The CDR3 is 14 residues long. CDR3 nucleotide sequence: TGTGCCAGCAGCTTGGGACAGGGCCCGAGGCCCCAGCATTTT. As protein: CASSLGQGPRPQHF.

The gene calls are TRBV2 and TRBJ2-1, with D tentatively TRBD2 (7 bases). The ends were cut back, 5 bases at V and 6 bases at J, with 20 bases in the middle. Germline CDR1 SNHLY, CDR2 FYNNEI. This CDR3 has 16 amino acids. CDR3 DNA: TGTGCCAGCAGTAGTAAGCGGGGCGGGGGCCCCAATGAGCAGTTCTTC. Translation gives CASSSKRGGGPNEQFF.

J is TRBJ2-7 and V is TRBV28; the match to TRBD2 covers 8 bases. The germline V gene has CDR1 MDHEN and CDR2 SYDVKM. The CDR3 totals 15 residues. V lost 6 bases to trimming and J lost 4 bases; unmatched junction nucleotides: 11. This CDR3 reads CASRAGGAHSYEQYF. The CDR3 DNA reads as TGTGCCAGCAGGGCCGGGGGGGCTCATTCATACGAGCAGTACTTC.

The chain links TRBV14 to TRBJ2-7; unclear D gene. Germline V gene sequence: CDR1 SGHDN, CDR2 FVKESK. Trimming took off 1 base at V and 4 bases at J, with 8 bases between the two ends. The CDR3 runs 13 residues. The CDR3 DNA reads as TGTGCCAGCAGCCAAGCACTTTATTACGAGCAGTACTTC. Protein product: CASSQALYYEQYF.

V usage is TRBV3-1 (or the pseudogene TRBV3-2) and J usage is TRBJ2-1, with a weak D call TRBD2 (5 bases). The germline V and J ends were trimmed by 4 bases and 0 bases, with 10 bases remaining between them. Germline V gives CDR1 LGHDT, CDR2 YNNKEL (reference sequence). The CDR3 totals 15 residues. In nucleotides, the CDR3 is TGTGCCAGCAGCCGCTCGGGGAACTCCTACAATGAGCAGTTCTTC. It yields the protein CASSRSGNSYNEQFF.

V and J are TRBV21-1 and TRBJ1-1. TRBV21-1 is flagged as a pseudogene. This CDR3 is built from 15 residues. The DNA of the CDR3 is TGTGCCAGCAGCAAAGAGGGAGGGACGTCCGTGAGGGCTTTCTTT. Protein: CASSKEGGTSVRAFF.

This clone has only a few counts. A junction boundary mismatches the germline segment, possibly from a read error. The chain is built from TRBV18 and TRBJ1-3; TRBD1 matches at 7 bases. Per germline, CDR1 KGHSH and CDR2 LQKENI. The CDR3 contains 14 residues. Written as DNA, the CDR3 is TGTGCCAGCTCACCGACAGGGACCACGGACAACCTACTGTTT. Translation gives CASSPTGTTDNLLF.

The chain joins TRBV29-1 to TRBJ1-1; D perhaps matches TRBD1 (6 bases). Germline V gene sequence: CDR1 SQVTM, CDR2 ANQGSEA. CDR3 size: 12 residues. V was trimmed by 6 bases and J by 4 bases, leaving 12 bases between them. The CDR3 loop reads CSVKQGFTEAFF. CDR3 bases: TGCAGCGTAAAACAGGGATTCACTGAAGCTTTCTTT.

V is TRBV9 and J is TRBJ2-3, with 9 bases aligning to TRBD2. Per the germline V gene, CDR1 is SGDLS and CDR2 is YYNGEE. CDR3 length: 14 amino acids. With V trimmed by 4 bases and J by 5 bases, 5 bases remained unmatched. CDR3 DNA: TGTGCCAGCAGCATTAGCGGGGGTGTAGATACGCAGTATTTT. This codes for CASSISGGVDTQYF.

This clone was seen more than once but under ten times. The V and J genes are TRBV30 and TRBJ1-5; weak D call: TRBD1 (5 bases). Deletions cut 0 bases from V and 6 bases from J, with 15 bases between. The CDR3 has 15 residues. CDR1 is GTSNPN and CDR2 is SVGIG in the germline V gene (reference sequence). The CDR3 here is CAWSVSGVGGQPQHF. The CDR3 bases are TGTGCCTGGAGTGTCTCGGGGGTAGGAGGTCAGCCCCAGCATTTT.

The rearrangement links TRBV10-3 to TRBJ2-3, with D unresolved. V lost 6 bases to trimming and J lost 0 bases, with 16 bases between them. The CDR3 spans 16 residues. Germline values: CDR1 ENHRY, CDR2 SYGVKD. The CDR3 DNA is TGTGCCATCAGCGGAGAGAGTGGATCTAGCACAGATACGCAGTATTTT. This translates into CAISGESGSSTDTQYF.

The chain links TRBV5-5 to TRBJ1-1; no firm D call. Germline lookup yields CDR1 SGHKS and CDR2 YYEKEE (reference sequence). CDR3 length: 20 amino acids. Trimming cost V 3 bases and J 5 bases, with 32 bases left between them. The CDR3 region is CASSSEPGASARPRGTEAFF. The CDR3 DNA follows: TGTGCCAGCAGCTCAGAACCGGGAGCTAGTGCCCGACCCCGGGGAACTGAAGCTTTCTTT.

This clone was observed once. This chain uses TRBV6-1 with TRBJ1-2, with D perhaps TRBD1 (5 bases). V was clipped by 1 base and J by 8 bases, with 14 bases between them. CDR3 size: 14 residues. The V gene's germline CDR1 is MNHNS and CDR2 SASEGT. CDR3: CASSEVGGNWGYTF. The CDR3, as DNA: TGTGCCAGCAGTGAAGTGGGGGGAAACTGGGGCTACACCTTC.

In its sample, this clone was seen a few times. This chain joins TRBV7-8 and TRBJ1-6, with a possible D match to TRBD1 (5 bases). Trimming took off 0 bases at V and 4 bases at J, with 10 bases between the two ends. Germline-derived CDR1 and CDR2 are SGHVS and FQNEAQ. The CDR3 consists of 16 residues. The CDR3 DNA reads TGTGCCAGCAGCTTAGCGCGGGACGGTTATAATTCACCCCTCCACTTT. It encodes CASSLARDGYNSPLHF.

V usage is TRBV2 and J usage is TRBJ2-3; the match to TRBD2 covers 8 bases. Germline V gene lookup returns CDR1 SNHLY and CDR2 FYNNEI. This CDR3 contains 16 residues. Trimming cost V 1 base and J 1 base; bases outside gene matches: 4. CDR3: CASSEGWRGGTDTQYF. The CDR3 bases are TGTGCCAGCAGTGAAGGATGGCGGGGGGGCACAGATACGCAGTATTTT. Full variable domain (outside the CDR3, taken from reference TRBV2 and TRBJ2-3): EPEVTQTPSHQVTQMGQEVILRCVPISNHLYFYWYRQILGQKVEFLVSFYNNEISEKSEIFDDQFSVERPDGSNFTLKIRSTKLEDSAMYFCASSEGWRGGTDTQYFGPGTRLTVL.

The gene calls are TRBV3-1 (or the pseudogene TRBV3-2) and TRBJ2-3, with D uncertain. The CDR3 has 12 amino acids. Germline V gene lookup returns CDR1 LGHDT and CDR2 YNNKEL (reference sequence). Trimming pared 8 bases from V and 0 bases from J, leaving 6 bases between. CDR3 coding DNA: TGTGCCAGCGCTAGTAGCACAGATACGCAGTATTTT. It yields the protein CASASSTDTQYF.

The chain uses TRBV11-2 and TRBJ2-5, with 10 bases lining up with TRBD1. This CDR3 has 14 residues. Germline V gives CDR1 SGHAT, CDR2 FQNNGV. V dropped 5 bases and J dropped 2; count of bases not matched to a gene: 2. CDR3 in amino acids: CASSRGQGQETQYF. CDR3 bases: TGTGCCAGCAGCCGGGGACAGGGGCAAGAGACCCAGTACTTC. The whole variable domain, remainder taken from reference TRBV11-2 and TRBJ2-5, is EAGVAQSPRYKIIEKRQSVAFWCNPISGHATLYWYQQILGQGPKLLIQFQNNGVVDDSQLPKDRFSAERLKGVDSTLKIQPAKLEDSAVYLCASSRGQGQETQYFGPGTRLLVL.